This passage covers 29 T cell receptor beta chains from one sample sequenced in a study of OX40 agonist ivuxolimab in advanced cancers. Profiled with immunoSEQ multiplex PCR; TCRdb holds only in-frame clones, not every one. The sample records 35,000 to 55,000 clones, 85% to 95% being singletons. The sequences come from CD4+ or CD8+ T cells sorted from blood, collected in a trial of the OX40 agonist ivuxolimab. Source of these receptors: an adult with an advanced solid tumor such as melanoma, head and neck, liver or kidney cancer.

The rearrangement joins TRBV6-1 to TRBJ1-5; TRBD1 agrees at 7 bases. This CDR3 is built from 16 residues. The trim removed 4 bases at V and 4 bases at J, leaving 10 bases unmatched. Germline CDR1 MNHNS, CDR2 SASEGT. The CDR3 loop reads CASSGPITGANQPQHF. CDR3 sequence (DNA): TGTGCCAGCAGTGGGCCTATAACAGGGGCAAATCAGCCCCAGCATTTT.

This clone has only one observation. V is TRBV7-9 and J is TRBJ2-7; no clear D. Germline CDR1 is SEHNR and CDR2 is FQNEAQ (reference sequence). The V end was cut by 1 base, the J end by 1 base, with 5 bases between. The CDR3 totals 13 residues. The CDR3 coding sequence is TGTGCCAGCAGCTTAGGTGAATCCTACGAGCAGTACTTC. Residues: CASSLGESYEQYF.

CDR3 protein: CASSLSSLTSGSTDTQYF. As DNA, the CDR3 is TGTGCCAGCAGTTTATCATCACTGACTAGCGGGAGTACAGATACGCAGTATTTT. The chain recombines TRBV27 with TRBJ2-3; 12 nucleotides match TRBD2. V lost 0 bases and J lost 3; bases outside the gene matches: 7. CDR1 is MNHEY, CDR2 SMNVEV, per germline (reference sequence). The CDR3 runs 18 residues.

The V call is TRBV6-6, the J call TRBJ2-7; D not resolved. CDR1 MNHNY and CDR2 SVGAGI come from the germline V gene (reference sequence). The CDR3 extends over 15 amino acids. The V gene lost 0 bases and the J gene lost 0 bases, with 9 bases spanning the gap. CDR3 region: CASSYSRDPSYEQYF. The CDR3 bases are TGTGCCAGCAGTTACTCGCGAGACCCCTCCTACGAGCAGTACTTC.

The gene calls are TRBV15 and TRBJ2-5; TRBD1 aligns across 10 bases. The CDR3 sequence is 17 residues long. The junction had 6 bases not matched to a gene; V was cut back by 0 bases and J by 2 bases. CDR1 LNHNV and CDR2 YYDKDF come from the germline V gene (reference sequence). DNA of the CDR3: TGTGCCACCAGCAGAGATAGGGGACAGGGGCCACAAGAGACCCAGTACTTC. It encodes CATSRDRGQGPQETQYF.

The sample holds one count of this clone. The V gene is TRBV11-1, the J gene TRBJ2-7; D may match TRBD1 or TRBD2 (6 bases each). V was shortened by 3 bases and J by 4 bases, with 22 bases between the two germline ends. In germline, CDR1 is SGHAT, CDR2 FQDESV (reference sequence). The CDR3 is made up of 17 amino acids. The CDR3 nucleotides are TGTGCCAGCAGCTTGCCCAGTTCGGGGGACATTTCTTACGAGCAGTACTTC. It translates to CASSLPSSGDISYEQYF.

Here the CDR3 reads CASRGTSGRALSTDTQYF. CDR3 sequence (DNA): TGTGCCAGCAGGGGGACTAGCGGGAGGGCCTTAAGCACAGATACGCAGTATTTT. The chain recombines TRBV2 with TRBJ2-3, with 16 bases lining up with TRBD2. CDR3 length equals 18 residues. Germline V gives CDR1 SNHLY, CDR2 FYNNEI. V lost 6 bases and J lost 0; bases outside the gene matches: 6.

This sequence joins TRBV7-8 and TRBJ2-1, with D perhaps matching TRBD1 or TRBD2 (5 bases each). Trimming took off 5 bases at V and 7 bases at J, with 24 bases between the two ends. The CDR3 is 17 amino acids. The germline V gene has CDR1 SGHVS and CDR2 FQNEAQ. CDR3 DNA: TGTGCCAGCAGCCCACTCAGAGGAAGGGGCGCGGGTAATGAGCAGTTCTTC. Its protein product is CASSPLRGRGAGNEQFF.

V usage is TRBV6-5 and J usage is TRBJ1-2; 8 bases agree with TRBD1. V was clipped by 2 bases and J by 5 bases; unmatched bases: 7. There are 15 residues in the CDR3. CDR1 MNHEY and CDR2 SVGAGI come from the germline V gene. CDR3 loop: CASSYRQGKEYGYTF. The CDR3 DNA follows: TGTGCCAGCAGTTACCGACAGGGGAAAGAATATGGCTACACCTTC.

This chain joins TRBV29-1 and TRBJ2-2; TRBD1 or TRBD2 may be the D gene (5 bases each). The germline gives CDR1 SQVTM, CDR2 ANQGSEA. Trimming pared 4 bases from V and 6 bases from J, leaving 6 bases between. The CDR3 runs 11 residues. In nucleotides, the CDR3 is TGCAGCGTTGGGGGACCCGGGGAGCTGTTTTTT. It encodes CSVGGPGELFF.

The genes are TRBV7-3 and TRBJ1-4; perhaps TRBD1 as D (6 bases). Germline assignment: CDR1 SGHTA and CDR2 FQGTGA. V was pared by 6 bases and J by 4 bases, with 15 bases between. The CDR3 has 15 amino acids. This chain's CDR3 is CASSRGGRNNEKLFF. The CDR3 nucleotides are TGTGCCAGCAGTCGAGGGGGGCGGAATAATGAAAAACTGTTTTTT.

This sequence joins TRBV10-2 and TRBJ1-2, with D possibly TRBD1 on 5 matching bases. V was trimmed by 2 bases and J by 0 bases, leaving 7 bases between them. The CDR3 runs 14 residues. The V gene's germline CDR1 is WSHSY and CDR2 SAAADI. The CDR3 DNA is TGCGCCAGCAGTGAGGGCAGGGCTAACTATGGCTACACCTTC. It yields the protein CASSEGRANYGYTF.

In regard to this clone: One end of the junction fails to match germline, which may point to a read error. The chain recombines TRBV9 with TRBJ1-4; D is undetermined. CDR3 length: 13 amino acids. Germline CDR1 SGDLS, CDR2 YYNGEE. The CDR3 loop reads CASSTGVRERLFF. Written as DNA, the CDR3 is TGTGCCAGCAGCACCGGGGTACGAGAAAGACTGTTTTTT.

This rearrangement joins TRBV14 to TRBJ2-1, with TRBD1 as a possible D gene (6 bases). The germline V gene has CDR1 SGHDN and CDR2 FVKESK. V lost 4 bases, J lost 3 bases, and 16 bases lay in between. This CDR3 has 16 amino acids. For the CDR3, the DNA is TGTGCCAGCAGCCCCTCAAGGGGGAGCTACTACAATGAGCAGTTCTTC. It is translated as CASSPSRGSYYNEQFF.

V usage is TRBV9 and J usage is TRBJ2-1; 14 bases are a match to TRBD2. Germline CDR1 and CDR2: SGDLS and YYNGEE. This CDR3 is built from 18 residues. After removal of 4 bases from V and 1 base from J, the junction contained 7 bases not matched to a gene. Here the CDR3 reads CASSTQGLAGVSYNEQFF. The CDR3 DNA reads TGTGCCAGCAGCACACAGGGACTAGCGGGAGTGTCCTACAATGAGCAGTTCTTC.

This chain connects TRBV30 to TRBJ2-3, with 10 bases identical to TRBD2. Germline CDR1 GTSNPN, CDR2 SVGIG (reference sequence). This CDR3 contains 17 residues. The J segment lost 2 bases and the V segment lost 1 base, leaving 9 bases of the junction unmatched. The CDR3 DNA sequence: TGTGCCTGGAGTGCCCTAGGACTAGCGGCCGACACAGATACGCAGTATTTT. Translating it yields CAWSALGLAADTDTQYF. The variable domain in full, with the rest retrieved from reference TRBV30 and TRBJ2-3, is SQTIHQWPATLVQPVGSPLSLECTVEGTSNPNLYWYRQAAGRGLQLLFYSVGIGQISSEVPQNLSASRPQDRQFILSSKKLLLSDSGFYLCAWSALGLAADTDTQYFGPGTRLTVL.

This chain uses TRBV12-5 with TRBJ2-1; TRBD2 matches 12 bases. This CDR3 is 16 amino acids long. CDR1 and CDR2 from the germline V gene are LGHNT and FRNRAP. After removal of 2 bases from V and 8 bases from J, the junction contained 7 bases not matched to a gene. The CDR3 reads CASGLPSGRAFYEQFF. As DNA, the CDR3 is TGTGCTAGTGGTTTGCCTAGCGGGAGGGCTTTCTATGAGCAGTTCTTC.

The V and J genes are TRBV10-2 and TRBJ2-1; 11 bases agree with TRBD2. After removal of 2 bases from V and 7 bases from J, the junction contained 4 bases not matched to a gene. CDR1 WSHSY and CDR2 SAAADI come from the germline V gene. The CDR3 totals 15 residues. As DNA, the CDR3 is TGCGCCAGCAGTGAGACTAGCGGGAGTTGGAATGAGCAGTTCTTC. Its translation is CASSETSGSWNEQFF.

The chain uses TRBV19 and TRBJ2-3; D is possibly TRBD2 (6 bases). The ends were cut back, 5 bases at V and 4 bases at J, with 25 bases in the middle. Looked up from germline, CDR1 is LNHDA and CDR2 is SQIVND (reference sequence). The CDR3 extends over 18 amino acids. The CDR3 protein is CASSLNPSSDRRSDTQYF. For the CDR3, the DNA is TGTGCCAGTAGTTTAAACCCCTCTAGCGATCGGAGGTCAGATACGCAGTATTTT. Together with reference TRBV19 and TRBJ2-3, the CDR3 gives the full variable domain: DGGITQSPKYLFRKEGQNVTLSCEQNLNHDAMYWYRQDPGQGLRLIYYSQIVNDFQKGDIAEGYSVSREKKESFPLTVTSAQKNPTAFYLCASSLNPSSDRRSDTQYFGPGTRLTVL.

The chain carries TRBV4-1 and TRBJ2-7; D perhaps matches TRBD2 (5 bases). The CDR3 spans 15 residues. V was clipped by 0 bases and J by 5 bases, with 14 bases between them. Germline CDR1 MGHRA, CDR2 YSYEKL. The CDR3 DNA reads TGCGCCAGCAGCCAAGATAGGGTGGGAGTAAACGAGCAGTACTTC. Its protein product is CASSQDRVGVNEQYF.

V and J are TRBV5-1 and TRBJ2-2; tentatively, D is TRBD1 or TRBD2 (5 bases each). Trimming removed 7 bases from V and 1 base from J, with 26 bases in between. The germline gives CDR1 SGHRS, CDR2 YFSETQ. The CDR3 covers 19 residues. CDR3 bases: TGCGCCAGCGACTTAACCTCCGGGACGGAGGTGAAGAACACCGGGGAGCTGTTTTTT. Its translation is CASDLTSGTEVKNTGELFF.

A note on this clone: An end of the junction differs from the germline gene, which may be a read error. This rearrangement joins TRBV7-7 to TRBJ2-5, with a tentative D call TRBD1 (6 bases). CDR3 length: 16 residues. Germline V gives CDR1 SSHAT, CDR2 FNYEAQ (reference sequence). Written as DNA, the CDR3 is TGTGCTAGCAGCCCCACCTCGGCCCAGGGGCGGGAGACCCAGTACTTC. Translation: CASSPTSAQGRETQYF.

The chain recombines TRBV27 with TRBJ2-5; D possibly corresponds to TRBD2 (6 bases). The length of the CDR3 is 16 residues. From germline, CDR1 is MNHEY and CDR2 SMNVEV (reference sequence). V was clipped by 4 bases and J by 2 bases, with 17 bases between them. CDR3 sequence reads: CASSSRAGTLQETQYF. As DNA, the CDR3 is TGTGCCAGCAGTTCCCGGGCGGGAACACTTCAAGAGACCCAGTACTTC.

The CDR3 protein is CASSMHRDRHSYEQYF. CDR3 DNA: TGTGCCAGTAGTATGCACAGGGACCGCCACTCCTACGAGCAGTACTTC. V gene TRBV19 combines with J gene TRBJ2-7; possible D gene TRBD1, 6 bases. V was clipped by 3 bases and J by 0 bases, with 15 bases between them. Per the germline V gene, CDR1 is LNHDA and CDR2 is SQIVND (reference sequence). CDR3 length equals 16 residues.

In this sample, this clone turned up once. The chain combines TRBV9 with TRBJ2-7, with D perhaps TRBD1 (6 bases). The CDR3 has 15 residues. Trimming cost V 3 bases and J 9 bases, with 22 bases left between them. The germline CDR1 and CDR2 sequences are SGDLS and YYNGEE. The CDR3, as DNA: TGTGCCAGCAGCGCAGGAGGACAGTTAGGTGCTTCGCAGTACTTC. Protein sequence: CASSAGGQLGASQYF. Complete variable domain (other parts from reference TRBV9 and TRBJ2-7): DSGVTQTPKHLITATGQRVTLRCSPRSGDLSVYWYQQSLDQGLQFLIQYYNGEERAKGNILERFSAQQFPDLHSELNLSSLELGDSALYFCASSAGGQLGASQYFGPGTRLTVT.

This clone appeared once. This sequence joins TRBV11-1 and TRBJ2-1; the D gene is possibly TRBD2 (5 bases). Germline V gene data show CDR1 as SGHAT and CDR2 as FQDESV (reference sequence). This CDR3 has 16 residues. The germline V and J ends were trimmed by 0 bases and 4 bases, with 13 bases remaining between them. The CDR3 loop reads CASSLAPGKPYNEQFF. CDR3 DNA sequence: TGTGCCAGCAGCTTAGCGCCCGGGAAACCTTACAATGAGCAGTTCTTC.

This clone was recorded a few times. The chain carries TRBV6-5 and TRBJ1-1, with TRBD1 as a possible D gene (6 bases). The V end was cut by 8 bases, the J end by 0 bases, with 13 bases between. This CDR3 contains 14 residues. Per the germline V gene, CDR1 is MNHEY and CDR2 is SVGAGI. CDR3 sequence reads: CASGQSMMNTEAFF. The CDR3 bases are TGTGCCAGCGGACAGAGTATGATGAACACTGAAGCTTTCTTT.

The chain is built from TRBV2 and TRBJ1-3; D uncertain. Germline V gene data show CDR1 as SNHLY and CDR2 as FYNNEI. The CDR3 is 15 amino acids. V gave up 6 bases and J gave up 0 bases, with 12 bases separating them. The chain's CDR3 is CASRPGRSSGNTIYF. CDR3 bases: TGTGCCAGCAGACCAGGCAGGAGCTCTGGAAACACCATATATTTT.

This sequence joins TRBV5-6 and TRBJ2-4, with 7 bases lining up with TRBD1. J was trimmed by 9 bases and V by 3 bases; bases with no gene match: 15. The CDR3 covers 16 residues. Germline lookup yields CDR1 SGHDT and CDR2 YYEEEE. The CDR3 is CASSWGTEGGIAIQYF. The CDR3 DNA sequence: TGTGCCAGCAGCTGGGGGACAGAAGGTGGAATCGCCATTCAGTACTTC. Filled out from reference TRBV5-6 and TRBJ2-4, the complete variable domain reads DAGVTQSPTHLIKTRGQQVTLRCSPKSGHDTVSWYQQALGQGPQFIFQYYEEEERQRGNFPDRFSGHQFPNYSSELNVNALLLGDSALYLCASSWGTEGGIAIQYFGAGTRLSVL.